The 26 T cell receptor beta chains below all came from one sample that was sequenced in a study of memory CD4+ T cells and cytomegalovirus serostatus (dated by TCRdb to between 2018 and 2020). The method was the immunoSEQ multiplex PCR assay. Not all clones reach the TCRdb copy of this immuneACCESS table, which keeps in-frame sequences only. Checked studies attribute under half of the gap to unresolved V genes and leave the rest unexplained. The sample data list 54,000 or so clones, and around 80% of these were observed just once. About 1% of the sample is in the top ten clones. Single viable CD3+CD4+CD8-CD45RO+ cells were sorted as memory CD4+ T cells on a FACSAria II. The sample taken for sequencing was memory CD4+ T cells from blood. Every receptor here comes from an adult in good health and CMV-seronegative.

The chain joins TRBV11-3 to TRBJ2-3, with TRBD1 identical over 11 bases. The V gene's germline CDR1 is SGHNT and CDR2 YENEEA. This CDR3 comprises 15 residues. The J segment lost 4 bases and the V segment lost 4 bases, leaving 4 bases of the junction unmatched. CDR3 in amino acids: CASSSGQGDADTQYF. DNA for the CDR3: TGTGCCAGCAGCTCGGGACAGGGGGATGCAGATACGCAGTATTTT.

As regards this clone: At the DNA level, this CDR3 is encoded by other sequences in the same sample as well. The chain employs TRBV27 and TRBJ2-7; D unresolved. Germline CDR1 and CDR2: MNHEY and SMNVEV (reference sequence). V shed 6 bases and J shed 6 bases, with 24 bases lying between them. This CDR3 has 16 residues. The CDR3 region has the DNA TGTGCCAGCAGCCCTAATCTTAAGTCACCTCTCGGCGAGCAGTACTTC. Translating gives CASSPNLKSPLGEQYF.

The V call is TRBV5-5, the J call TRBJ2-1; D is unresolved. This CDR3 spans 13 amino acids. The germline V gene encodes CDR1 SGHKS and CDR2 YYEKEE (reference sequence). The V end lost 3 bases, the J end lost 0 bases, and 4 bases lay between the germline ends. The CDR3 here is CASSWSSYNEQFF. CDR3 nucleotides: TGTGCCAGCAGCTGGAGCTCCTACAATGAGCAGTTCTTC. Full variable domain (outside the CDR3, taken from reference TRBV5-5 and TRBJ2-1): DAGVTQSPTHLIKTRGQQVTLRCSPISGHKSVSWYQQVLGQGPQFIFQYYEKEERGRGNFPDRFSARQFPNYSSELNVNALLLGDSALYLCASSWSSYNEQFFGPGTRLTVL.

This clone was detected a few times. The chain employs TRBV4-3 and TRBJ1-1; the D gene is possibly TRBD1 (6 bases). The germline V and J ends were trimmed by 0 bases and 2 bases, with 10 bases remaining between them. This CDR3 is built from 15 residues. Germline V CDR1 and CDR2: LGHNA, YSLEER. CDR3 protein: CASSQDTRGNTEAFF. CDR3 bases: TGCGCCAGCAGCCAAGATACCAGGGGCAACACTGAAGCTTTCTTT.

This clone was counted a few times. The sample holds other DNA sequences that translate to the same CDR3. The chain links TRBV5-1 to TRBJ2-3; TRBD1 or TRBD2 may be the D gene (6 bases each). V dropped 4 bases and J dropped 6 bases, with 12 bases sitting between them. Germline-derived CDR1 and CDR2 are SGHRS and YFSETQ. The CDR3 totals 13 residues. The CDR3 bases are TGCGCCAGCAGCATAACAGGGAGGGATACGCAGTATTTT. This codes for CASSITGRDTQYF.

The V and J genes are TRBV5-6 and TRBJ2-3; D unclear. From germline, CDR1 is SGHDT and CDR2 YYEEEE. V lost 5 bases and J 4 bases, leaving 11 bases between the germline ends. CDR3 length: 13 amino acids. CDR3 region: CASSRPQADTQYF. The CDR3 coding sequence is TGTGCCAGCAGTCGCCCCCAGGCAGATACGCAGTATTTT.

The CDR3 reads CASSVAQGEGEKLFF. In DNA form, the CDR3 reads TGTGCCAGCAGCGTAGCTCAGGGGGAGGGCGAAAAACTGTTTTTT. The chain employs TRBV9 and TRBJ1-4, with TRBD1 identical over 7 bases. CDR3 length equals 15 residues. The J segment lost 8 bases and the V segment lost 0 bases, leaving 7 bases of the junction unmatched. Germline assignment: CDR1 SGDLS and CDR2 YYNGEE.

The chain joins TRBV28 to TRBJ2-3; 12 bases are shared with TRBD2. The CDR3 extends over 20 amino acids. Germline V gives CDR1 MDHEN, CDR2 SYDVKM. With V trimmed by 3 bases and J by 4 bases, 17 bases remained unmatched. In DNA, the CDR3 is TGTGCCAGCAGTTTCGTCCCAGGGGGTAGACTAGCGGGAGCGCCAGATACGCAGTATTTT. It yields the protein CASSFVPGGRLAGAPDTQYF.

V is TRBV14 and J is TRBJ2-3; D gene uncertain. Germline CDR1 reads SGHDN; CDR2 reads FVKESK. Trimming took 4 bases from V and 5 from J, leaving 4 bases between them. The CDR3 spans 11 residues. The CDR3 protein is CASSLQDTQYF. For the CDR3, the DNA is TGTGCCAGCAGCCTCCAAGATACGCAGTATTTT.

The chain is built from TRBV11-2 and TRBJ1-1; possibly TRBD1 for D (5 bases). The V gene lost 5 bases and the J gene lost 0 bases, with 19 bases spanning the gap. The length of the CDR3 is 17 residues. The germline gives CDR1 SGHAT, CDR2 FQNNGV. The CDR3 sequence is CASSPITGGSLNTEAFF. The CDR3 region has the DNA TGTGCCAGCAGCCCAATAACCGGGGGGAGCTTGAACACTGAAGCTTTCTTT.

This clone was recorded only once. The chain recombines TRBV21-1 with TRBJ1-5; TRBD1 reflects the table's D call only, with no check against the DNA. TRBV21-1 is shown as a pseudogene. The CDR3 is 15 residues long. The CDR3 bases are TGTGCCAGCAGCGAAGACAGGGTTTGTAGTCAGCCCCAGCATTTT. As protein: CASSEDRVCSQPQHF.

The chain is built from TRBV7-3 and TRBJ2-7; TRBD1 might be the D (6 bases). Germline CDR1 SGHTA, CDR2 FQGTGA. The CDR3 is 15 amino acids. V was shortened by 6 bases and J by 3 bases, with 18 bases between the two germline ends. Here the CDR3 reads CASSPTPTGFYEQYF. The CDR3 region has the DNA TGTGCCAGCAGTCCCACCCCCACAGGGTTCTACGAGCAGTACTTC.

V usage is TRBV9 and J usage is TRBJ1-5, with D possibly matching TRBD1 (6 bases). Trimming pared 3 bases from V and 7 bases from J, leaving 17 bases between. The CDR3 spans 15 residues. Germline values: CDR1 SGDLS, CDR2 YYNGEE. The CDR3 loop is CASSASQGIGQPQHF. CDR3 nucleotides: TGTGCCAGCAGCGCCTCACAGGGCATAGGGCAGCCCCAGCATTTT.

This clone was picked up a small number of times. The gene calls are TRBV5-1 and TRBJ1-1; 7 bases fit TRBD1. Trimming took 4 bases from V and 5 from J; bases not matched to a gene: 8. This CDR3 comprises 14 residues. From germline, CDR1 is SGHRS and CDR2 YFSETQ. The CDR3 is CASSPMQQGTEAFF. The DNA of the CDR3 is TGCGCCAGCAGCCCGATGCAACAGGGGACTGAAGCTTTCTTT.

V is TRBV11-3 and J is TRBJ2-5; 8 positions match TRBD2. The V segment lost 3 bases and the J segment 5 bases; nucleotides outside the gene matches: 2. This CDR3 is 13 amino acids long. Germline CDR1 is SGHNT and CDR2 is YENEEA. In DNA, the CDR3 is TGTGCCAGCAGCTTGGGCGGGGGGGAGACCCAGTACTTC. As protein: CASSLGGGETQYF.

This CDR3 reads CASSLLGTGEGNTIYF. The CDR3 DNA sequence: TGTGCCAGCAGCTTGCTCGGGACAGGGGAAGGAAACACCATATATTTT. The V gene is TRBV5-6, the J gene TRBJ1-3, with 10 bases fitting TRBD1. Germline assignment: CDR1 SGHDT and CDR2 YYEEEE. This CDR3 region has 16 residues. Trimming took 1 base from V and 4 from J; bases not matched to a gene: 5.

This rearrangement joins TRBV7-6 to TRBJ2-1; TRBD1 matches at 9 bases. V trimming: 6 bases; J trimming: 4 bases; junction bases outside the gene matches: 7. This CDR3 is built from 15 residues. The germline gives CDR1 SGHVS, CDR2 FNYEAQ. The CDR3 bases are TGTGCCAGCAGTTATATGACAGGGGGATACAATGAGCAGTTCTTC. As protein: CASSYMTGGYNEQFF. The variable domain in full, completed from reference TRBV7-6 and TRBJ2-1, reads GAGVSQSPRYKVTKRGQDVALRCDPISGHVSLYWYRQALGQGPEFLTYFNYEAQQDKSGLPNDRFSAERPEGSISTLTIQRTEQRDSAMYRCASSYMTGGYNEQFFGPGTRLTVL.

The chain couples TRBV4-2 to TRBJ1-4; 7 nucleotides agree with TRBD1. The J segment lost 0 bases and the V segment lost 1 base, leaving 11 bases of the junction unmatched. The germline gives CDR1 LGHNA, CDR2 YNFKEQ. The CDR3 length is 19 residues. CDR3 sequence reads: CASSQVNGQDAATNEKLFF. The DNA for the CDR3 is TGTGCCAGCAGCCAAGTAAATGGACAGGACGCGGCAACTAATGAAAAACTGTTTTTT.

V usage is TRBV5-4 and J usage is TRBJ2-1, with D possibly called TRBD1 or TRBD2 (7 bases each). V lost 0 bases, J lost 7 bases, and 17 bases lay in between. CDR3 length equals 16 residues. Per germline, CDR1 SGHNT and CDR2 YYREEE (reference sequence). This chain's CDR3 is CASSLALRGRENEQFF. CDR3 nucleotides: TGTGCCAGCAGCTTGGCCTTGAGGGGGCGGGAGAATGAGCAGTTCTTC.

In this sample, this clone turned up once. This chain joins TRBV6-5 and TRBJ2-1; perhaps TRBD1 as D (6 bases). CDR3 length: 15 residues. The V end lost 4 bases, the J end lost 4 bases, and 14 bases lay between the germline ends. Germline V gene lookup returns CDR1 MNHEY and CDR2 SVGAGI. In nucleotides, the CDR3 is TGTGCCAGCAGTTTGTTTCAGGGGCAGTACAATGAGCAGTTCTTC. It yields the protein CASSLFQGQYNEQFF.

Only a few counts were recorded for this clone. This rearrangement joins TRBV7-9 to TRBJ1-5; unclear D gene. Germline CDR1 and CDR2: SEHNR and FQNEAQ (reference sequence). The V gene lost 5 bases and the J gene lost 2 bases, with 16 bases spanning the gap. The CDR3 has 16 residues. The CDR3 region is CASSLSSGGGNQPQHF. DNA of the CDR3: TGTGCCAGCAGCCTAAGTTCGGGAGGAGGCAATCAGCCCCAGCATTTT.

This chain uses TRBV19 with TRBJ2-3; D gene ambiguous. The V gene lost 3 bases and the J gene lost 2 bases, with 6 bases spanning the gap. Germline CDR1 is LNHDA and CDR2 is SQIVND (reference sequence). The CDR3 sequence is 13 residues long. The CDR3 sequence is CASSMPDTDTQYF. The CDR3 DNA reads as TGTGCCAGTAGTATGCCAGACACAGATACGCAGTATTTT.

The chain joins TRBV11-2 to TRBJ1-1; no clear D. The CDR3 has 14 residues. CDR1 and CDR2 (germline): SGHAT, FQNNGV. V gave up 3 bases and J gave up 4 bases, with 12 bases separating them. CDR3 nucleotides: TGTGCCAGCAGCTTTCGTTCGGGGTCCACTGAAGCTTTCTTT. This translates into CASSFRSGSTEAFF.

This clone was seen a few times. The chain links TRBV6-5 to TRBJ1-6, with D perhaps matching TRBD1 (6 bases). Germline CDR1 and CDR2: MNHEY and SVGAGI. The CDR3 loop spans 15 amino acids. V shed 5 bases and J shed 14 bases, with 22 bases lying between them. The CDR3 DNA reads TGTGCCAGCAGTCAATTGGGCCTGGAGGGGGAAACCCTCCACTTT. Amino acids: CASSQLGLEGETLHF.

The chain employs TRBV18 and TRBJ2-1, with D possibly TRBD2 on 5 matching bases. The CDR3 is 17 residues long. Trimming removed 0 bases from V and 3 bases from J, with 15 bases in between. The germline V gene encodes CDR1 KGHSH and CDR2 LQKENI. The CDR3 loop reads CASSPPSSRGIYNEQFF. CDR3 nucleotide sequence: TGTGCCAGCTCACCACCATCTAGCCGAGGGATCTACAATGAGCAGTTCTTC.

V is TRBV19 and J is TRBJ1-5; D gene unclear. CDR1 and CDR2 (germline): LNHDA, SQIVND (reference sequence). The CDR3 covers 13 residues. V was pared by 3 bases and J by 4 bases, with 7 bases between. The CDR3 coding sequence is TGTGCCAGTAGTATTGATGCAAATCAGCCCCAGCATTTT. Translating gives CASSIDANQPQHF.